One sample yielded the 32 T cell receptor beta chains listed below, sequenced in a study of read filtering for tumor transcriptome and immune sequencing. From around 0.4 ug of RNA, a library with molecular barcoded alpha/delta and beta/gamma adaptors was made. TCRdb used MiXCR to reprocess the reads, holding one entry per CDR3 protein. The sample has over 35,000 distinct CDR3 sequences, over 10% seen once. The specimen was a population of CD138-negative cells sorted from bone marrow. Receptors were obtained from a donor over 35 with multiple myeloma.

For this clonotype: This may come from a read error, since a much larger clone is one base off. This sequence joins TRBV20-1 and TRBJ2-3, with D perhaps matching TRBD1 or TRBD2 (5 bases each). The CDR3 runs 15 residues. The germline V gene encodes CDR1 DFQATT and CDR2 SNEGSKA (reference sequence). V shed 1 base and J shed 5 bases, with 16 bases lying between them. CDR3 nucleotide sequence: TGCAGTGCTAGAGGTGAGGGCAGGGTCAGAGATACGCAGTATTTT. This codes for CSARGEGRVRDTQYF.

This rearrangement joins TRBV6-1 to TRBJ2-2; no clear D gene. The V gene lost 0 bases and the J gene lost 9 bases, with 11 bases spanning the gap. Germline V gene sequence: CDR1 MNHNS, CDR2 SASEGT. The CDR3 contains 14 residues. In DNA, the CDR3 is TGTGCCAGCAGTGAAGCGCTTCGTAGCAGGGAGCTGTTTTTT. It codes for CASSEALRSRELFF.

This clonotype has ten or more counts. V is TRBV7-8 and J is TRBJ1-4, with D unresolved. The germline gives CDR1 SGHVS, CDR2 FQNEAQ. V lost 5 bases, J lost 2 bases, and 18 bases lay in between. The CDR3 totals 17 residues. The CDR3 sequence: CASSRRRALGTNEKLFF. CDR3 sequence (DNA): TGTGCCAGCAGCCGCCGACGGGCCTTAGGGACTAATGAAAAACTGTTTTTT.

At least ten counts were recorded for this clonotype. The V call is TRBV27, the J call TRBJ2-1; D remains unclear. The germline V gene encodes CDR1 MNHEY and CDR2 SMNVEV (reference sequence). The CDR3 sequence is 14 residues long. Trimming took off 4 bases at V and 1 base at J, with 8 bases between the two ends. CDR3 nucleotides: TGTGCCAGCAGTTGGCAGGTTTCCTACAATGAGCAGTTCTTC. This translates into CASSWQVSYNEQFF.

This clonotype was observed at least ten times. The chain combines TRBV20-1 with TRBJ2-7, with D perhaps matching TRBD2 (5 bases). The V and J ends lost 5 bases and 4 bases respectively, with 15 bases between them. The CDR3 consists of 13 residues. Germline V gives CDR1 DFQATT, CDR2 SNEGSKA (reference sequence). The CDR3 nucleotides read TGCAGTGCTCCAACGACGGGGAAATACGAGCAGTACTTC. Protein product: CSAPTTGKYEQYF.

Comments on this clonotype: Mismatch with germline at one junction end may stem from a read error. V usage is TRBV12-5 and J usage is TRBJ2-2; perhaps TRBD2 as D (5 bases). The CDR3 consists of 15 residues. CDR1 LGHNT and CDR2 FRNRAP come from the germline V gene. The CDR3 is CGSGPPDGNTRELFF. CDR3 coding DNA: TGTGGTAGTGGTCCCCCGGACGGGAACACCAGGGAGCTGTTTTTT.

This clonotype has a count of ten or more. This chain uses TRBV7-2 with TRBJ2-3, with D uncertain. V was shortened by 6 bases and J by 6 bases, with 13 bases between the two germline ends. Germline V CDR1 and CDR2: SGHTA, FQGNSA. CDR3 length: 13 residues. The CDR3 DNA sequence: TGTGCCAGCAGTCCCGAGCAGGACGATACGCAGTATTTT. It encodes CASSPEQDDTQYF.

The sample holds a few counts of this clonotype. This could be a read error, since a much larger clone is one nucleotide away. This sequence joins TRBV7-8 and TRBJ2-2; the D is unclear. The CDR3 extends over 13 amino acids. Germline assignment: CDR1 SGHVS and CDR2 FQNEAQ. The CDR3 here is CAGSPTLAGELFF. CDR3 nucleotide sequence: TGTGCCGGCAGCCCCACCCTGGCCGGGGAGCTGTTTTTT.

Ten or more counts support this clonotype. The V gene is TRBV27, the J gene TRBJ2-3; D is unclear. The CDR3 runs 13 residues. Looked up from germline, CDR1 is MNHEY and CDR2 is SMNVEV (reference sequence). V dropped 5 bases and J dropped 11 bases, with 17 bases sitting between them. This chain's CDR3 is CASSPPPPKGQYF. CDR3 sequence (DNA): TGTGCCAGCAGTCCACCCCCACCTAAAGGGCAGTATTTT.

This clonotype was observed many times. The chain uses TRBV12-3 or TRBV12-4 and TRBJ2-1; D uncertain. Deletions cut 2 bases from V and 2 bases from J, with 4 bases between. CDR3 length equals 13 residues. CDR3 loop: CASSLMTYNEQFF. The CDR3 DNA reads TGTGCCAGCAGTTTAATGACCTACAATGAGCAGTTCTTC.

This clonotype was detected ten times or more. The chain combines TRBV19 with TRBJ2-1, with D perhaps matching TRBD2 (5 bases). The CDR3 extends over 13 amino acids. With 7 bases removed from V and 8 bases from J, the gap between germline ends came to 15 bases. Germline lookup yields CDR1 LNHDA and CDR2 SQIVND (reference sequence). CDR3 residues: CASTLRPGDEQFF. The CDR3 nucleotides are TGTGCCAGTACCTTACGTCCCGGGGATGAGCAGTTCTTC.

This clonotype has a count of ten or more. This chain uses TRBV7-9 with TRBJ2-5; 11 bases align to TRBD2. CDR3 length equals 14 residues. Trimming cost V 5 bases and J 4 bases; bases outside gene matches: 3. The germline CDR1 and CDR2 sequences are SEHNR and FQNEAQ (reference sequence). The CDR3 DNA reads TGTGCCAGCAGCGACGGACTAGCGGGAGAGACCCAGTACTTC. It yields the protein CASSDGLAGETQYF. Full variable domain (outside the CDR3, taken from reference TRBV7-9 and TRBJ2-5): DTGVSQNPRHKITKRGQNVTFRCDPISEHNRLYWYRQTLGQGPEFLTYFQNEAQLEKSRLLSDRFSAERPKGSFSTLEIQRTEQGDSAMYLCASSDGLAGETQYFGPGTRLLVL.

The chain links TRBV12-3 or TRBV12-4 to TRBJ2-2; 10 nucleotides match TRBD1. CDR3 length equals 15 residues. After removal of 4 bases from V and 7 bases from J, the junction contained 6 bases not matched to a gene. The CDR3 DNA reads TGTGCCAGCAGTTCTGACAGGGGGCGACGCGGGGAGCTGTTTTTT. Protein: CASSSDRGRRGELFF.

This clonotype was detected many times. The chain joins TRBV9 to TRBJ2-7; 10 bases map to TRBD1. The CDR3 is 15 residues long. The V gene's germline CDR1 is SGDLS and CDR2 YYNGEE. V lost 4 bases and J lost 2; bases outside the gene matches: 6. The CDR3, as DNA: TGTGCCAGCAGCTTAACCGGGACAGGGGCCTACGAGCAGTACTTC. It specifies CASSLTGTGAYEQYF.

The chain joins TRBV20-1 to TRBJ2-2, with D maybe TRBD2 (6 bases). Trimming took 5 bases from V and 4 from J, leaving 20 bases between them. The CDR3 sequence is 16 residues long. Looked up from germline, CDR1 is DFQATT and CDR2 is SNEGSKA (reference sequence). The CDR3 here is CSASHDSSGLTGELFF. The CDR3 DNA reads TGCAGTGCTTCCCATGATTCGAGCGGGCTCACCGGGGAGCTGTTTTTT.

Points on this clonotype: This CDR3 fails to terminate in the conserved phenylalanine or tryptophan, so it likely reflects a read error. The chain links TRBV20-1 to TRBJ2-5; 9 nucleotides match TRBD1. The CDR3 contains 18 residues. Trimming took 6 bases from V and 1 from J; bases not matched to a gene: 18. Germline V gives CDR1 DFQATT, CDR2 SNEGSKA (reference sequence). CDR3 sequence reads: CSARGTGLTIGGQETQYL. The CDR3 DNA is TGCAGTGCCCGGGGGACAGGGCTCACGATCGGCGGCCAAGAGACCCAGTACCTC.

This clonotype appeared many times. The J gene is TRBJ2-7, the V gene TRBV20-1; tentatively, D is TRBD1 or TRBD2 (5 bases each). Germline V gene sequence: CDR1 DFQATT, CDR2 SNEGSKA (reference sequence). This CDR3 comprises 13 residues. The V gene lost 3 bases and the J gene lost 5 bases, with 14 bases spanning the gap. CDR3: CSASARVGDEQYF. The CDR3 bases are TGCAGTGCTAGTGCCCGGGTGGGGGACGAGCAGTACTTC.

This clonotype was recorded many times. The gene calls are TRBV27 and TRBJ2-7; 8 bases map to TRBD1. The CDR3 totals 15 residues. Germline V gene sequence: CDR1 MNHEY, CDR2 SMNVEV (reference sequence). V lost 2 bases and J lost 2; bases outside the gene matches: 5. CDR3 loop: CASSLRPRGPYEQYF. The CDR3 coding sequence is TGTGCCAGCAGTTTACGCCCCAGGGGGCCCTACGAGCAGTACTTC.

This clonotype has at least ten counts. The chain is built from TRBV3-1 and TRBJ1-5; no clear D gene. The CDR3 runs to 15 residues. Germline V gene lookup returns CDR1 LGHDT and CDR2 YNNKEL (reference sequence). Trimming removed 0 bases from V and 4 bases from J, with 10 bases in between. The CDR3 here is CASSQDWGGNQPQHF. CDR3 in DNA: TGTGCCAGCAGCCAAGATTGGGGAGGAAATCAGCCCCAGCATTTT.

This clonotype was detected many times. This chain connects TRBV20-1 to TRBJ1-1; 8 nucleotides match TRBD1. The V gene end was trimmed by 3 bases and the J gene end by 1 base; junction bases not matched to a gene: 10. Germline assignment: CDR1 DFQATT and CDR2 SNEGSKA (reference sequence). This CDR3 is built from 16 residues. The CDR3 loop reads CSARDRAYNWNTEAFF. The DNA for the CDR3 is TGCAGTGCTAGGGACAGGGCTTATAATTGGAACACTGAAGCTTTCTTT.

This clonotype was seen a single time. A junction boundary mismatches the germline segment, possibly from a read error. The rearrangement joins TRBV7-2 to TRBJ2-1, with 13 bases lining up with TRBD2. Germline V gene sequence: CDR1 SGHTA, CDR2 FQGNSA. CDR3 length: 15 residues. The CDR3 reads CASSSGLAGCNEQFF. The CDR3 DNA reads TGTGCCAGCAGCTCGGGACTAGCGGGATGCAATGAGCAGTTTTTC.

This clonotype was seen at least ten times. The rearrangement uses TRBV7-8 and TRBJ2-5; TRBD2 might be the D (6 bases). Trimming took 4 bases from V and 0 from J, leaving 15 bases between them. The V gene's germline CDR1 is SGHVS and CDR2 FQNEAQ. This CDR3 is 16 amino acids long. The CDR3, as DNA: TGTGCCAGCAGCTCGAAGGGCCTAGCGCACCAAGAGACCCAGTACTTC. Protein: CASSSKGLAHQETQYF.

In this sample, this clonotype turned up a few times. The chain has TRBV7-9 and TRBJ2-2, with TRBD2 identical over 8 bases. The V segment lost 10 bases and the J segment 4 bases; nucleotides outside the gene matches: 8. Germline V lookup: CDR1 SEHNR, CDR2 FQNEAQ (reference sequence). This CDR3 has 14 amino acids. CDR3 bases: TGTGCCACAAATAGCGGGATCTTCACCGGGGAGCTGTTTTTT. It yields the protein CATNSGIFTGELFF.

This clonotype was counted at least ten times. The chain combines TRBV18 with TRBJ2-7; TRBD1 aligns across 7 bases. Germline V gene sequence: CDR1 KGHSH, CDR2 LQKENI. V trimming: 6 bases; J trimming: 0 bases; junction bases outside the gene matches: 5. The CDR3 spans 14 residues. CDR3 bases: TGTGCCAGCTCGTCCGGGACAGACTCCTACGAGCAGTACTTC. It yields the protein CASSSGTDSYEQYF.

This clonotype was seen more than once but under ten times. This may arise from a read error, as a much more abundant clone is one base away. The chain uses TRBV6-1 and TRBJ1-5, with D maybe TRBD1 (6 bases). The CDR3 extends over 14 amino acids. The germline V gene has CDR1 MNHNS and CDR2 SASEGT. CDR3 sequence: CASTLRGGNQPQRF. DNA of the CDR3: TGTGCCAGCACCTTAAGGGGGGGGAATCAGCCCCAGCGTTTT.

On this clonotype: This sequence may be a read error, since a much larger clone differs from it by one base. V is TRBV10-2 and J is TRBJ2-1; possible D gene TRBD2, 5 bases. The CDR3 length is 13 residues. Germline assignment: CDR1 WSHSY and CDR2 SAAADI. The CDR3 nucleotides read TGCGCCAGCAGGGAGGCCTCCTACAATGTGCAGTTCTTC. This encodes CASREASYNVQFF.

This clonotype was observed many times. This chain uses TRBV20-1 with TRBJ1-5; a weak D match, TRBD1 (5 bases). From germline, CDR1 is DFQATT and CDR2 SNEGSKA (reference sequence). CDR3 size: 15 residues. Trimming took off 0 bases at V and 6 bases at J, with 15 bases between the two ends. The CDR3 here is CSARDVGADVQPQHF. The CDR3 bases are TGCAGTGCTAGAGATGTAGGGGCAGATGTTCAGCCCCAGCATTTT.

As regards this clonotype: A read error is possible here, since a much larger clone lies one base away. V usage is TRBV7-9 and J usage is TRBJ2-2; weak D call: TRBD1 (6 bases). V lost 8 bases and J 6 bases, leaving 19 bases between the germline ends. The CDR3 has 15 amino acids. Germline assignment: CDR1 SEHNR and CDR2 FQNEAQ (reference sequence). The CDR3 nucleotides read TGTGCCAGCGGCGCCACTAGGCAGGGGCCCGGGGAGCTGTTTTTT. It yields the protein CASGATRQGPGELFF.

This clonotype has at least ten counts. CDR3 DNA: TGCGCCAGCAGCGCGGAATACACAGATACGCAGTATTTT. This translates into CASSAEYTDTQYF. The chain combines TRBV5-1 with TRBJ2-3; D is ambiguous. The CDR3 is made up of 13 amino acids. V gave up 4 bases and J gave up 2 bases, with 8 bases separating them. Per the germline V gene, CDR1 is SGHRS and CDR2 is YFSETQ.

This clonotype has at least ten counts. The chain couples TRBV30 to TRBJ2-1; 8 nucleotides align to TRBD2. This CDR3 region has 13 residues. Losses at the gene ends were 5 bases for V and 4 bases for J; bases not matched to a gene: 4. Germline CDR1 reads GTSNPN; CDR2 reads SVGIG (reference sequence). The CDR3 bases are TGTGCCTGGGAGCGGGGGAGATACAATGAGCAGTTCTTC. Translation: CAWERGRYNEQFF. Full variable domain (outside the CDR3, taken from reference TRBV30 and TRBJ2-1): SQTIHQWPATLVQPVGSPLSLECTVEGTSNPNLYWYRQAAGRGLQLLFYSVGIGQISSEVPQNLSASRPQDRQFILSSKKLLLSDSGFYLCAWERGRYNEQFFGPGTRLTVL.

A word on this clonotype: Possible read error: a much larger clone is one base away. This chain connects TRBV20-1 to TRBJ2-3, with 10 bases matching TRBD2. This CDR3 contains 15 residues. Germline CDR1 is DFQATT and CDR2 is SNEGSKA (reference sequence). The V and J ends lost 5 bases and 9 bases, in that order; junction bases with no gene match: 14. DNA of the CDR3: TGCAGTGCTTCGCAAATAGCGGGAGGTCAAGAGACGCAGTATTTT. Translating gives CSASQIAGGQETQYF.

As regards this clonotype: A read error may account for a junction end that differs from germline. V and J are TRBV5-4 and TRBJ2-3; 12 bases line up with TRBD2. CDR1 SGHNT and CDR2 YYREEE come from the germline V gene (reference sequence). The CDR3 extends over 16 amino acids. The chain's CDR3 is CASSARLAGVGDMQYF. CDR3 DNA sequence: TGTGCCAGCAGCGCCCGACTAGCGGGAGTGGGAGATATGCAGTATTTT.